This TCR beta chain derives from a study of cytomegalovirus exposure and HLA in healthy donors. This clone was picked up a small number of times. Germline lookup yields CDR1 GTSNPN and CDR2 SVGIG (reference sequence). Trimming cost V 4 bases and J 6 bases; bases outside gene matches: 8. The length of the CDR3 is 14 residues. Use of 60 Vbeta and 13 Jbeta primers characterized the PCR. Generated by immunoSEQ multiplex PCR, the TCRdb table keeps only in-frame clones and is missing some. Of about 92,000 clones in the sample, over 75% were seen once. The rearrangement joins TRBV30 to TRBJ2-2, with 7 bases that match TRBD2. This clonotype originated in a man aged 50 or older in good health and CMV-seropositive. Sequencing was carried out using PBMCs. The CDR3, as DNA: TGTGCCTGGAATAAACGGGGGGTAGCCGGGGAGCTGTTTTTT. Translated, it gives CAWNKRGVAGELFF.